This T cell receptor beta chain was profiled in a study of cytomegalovirus exposure and HLA in healthy donors. Study at large: An earlier analysis identified 120 million or so unique TCR beta sequences in about 180 million T cells. Caucasian-associated ancestry cluster membership applied to under 85% of over 350 genotyped donors. General study points: Among the CMV-associated chains, three were confirmed in vitro as specific for CMV antigens.

Researchers ran the PCR with 60 Vbeta and 13 Jbeta primers. The method was immunoSEQ multiplex PCR; TCRdb's version includes in-frame clones alone and lacks a portion of them. The sample has over 45,000 clones; roughly four fifths are singletons. About this clone: Its specificity is not known.

Donors sampled were nominally healthy, though unrecorded immune exposures were likely. Source material: PBMCs. The TCR originated in a young man in good health and CMV-seronegative.

For the CDR3, the DNA is TGTGCCAGCAGCGCCGGGACAGGGTGGGGCTACACCTTC. It yields the protein CASSAGTGWGYTF. The chain recombines TRBV7-9 with TRBJ1-2; 9 bases align to TRBD1. The germline CDR1 and CDR2 sequences are SEHNR and FQNEAQ (reference sequence). The CDR3 has 13 amino acids. V was pared by 5 bases and J by 8 bases, with 6 bases of the junction left unmatched.